This record looks at one T cell receptor (beta chain) sequence and its context. The repertoire was sequenced with immunoSEQ multiplex PCR; TCRdb's copy has only in-frame clones and lacks some. The repertoire consists of tens of thousands of clones, with approximately 84% occurring once and the leading ten covering about 2.9%. This CDR3 contains 15 residues. V lost 2 bases to trimming and J lost 4 bases; unmatched junction nucleotides: 4. Germline V gene lookup returns CDR1 LNHDA and CDR2 SQIVND (reference sequence). The source of the sample is a study of OX40 agonist ivuxolimab in advanced cancers. This specimen consisted of CD4+ or CD8+ T cells sorted from blood, obtained in a trial of the OX40 agonist ivuxolimab. The receptor was isolated from an adult with an advanced solid tumor such as melanoma, head and neck, liver or kidney cancer. V usage is TRBV19 and J usage is TRBJ2-3; 9 positions match TRBD2. The CDR3 nucleotides are TGTGCCAGTAGTATACCTAGCGGGGCAGCAGATACGCAGTATTTT. Its translation is CASSIPSGAADTQYF.